This T cell receptor beta chain was found in a study of T cell responses to AZD1222 COVID-19 vaccine (dated by TCRdb to the early 2020s). At the level of the whole study: AZD1222 recipients with second doses at about 4 weeks or about 12 weeks were pooled, because spike-specific TCR depth and breadth did not differ between schedules. TCR sequencing was performed for about 250 trial participants, of whom some 200 were given two doses of AZD1222 and 26 were given two doses of MenACWY control vaccine. Trial participants were enrolled by age into 18-55, 56-69 and 70-plus year subgroups, with roughly 160, 29 and 62 TCR-sequenced participants respectively. Findings and caveats that apply to the study as a whole: The whole spike protein was spanned by vaccine-associated CD4 TCRs, and dominant responses were seen in regions 160-218 and 743-854. In the small 56-69-year group, the increase in depth fell short of significance, most likely because of low power. No day 14 peak-response samples were available, so repertoires were characterized only after the peak T cell response. Conclusions about previously exposed vaccinees are limited because only six or seven AZD1222 recipients were SARS-CoV-2 seropositive at baseline. Participants were mostly white British and included more females than males, and it was suggested by the authors that clonal diversity may have been underestimated. Epitopes outside the regions mutated in the B.1.351 and B.1.1.7 variants were reportedly recognized by nearly half of the unique spike-specific TCRs. Spike-specific TCR breadth and depth rose significantly after two AZD1222 doses compared with day 0 and with MenACWY recipients.

The meaning of the sample's time point label: baseline before first vaccination. Vaccinee samples came from UK trials COV001 and COV002, including a single-blind randomized controlled phase 2/3 trial of AZD1222 (ChAdOx1 nCoV-19) in healthy adults. For TCRbeta chain sequencing, PBMC samples were collected from trial participants at day 0 and at day 28 after the second dose. To note about this clone: Its antigen is not yet known. No quality values exist for individual bases; no much larger clone is one base distant.

The CDR3 spans 13 residues, from the cysteine through the phenylalanine. The only DNA kept is the CDR3, 39 bases in frame from the first base. The V and J ends are trimmed by 10 bases and 4 bases, leaving 17 bases between them. The germline V gene supplies CDR1 SGHVS and CDR2 FQNEAQ. The CDR3 regions of human TCRbeta chains were analyzed by immunosequencing. The original methods were these. TCRs in the repertoires were compared against a reference library of SARS-CoV-2-specific TCRs that had been generated with the MIRA antigen-specificity platform. Breadth was defined as the fraction of unique TCRs that were SARS-CoV-2-associated. Depth was defined as the fraction of total T cells that were SARS-CoV-2-associated. Using the MIRA data, every spike-specific TCR was mapped to the spike region that the TCR reacted to and assigned to either a CD4 or a CD8 class. Log10-transformed breadth and depth values were compared by one-way ANOVA with Sidak's multiple comparisons tests. As stored in TCRdb, this immuneACCESS dataset retains in-frame rearrangements with V and J assigned. A fraction of the clones does not appear; measured against another copy, unresolved V genes explain less than half of the discrepancy, and the remainder lacks a known reason. For V, J and clone size, that table is used; D and trimming come from the DNA. For this sample the table gives about 110,000 clones, of which about 81% were detected only once. The ten largest clones take up 5% of the sample.

Recombination joined TRBV7-8 with TRBJ2-7; possibly the D gene is TRBD2, per 5 matching bases. The sample consisted of peripheral blood, taken on day 0 of AZD1222 vaccination. This TCR was recovered from an adult in good health. The CDR3 region: CATSRGIGYEQYF. The nucleotide sequence reads TGTGCCACGAGTCGGGGAATAGGGTACGAGCAGTACTTC.